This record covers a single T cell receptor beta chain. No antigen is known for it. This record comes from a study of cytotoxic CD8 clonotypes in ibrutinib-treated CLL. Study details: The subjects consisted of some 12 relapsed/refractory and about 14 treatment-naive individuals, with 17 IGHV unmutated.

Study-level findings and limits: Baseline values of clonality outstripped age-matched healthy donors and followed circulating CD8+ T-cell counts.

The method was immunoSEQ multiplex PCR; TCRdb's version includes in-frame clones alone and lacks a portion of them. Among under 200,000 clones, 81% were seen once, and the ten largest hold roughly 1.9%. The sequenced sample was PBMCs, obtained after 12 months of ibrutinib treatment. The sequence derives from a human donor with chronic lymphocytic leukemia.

CDR3 in DNA: TGTGCCAGCAGCTCCCTCAGATTATATGGCTACACCTTC. It yields the protein CASSSLRLYGYTF. The V call is TRBV7-2, the J call TRBJ1-2; no firm D call. The germline CDR1 and CDR2 sequences are SGHTA and FQGNSA. CDR3 size: 13 residues. V was pared by 4 bases and J by 5 bases, with 11 bases between.